This TCR beta chain was captured by sequencing in a study of blood T cell repertoires in COVID-19 (dated by TCRdb to about 2020). Describing the broader study: Samples covering the acute and convalescent phases of COVID-19 were provided by collaborators in the United States, Italy and Spain. The prospective study material was composed of cDNA or gDNA derived from T cells, B-cell-depleted T cells, or PBMCs. Deeply sampled blood TCRbeta repertoires from subjects exposed to, actively infected with, or recovered from COVID-19 were included in the dataset. The repertoires were made available in a free public database intended to serve as a resource for research on the immune response to SARS-CoV-2. The samples were drawn from two sources: the first 160 participants of the ongoing ImmuneRACE study, and fewer than 1,500 subjects contributed by 6 global collaborators. A de-identified subject ID, COVID-19 status, age in years and sex were almost always included in the sample metadata. Where available, HLA class I and class II types were obtained from metadata supplied by the sample provider rather than from assay-based typing. Study-wide findings and limitations: The amount of clinical and demographic metadata varied by source and participant and was provided uncurated.

TCRbeta CDR3 regions were amplified from genomic DNA using the immunoSEQ Assay, a bias-controlled multiplex PCR. The study's own analysis went as follows. Nucleated cell counts per sample were estimated from amplification of reference gene primers within the assay. To quantify the absolute abundance of each unique TCRbeta CDR3 rearrangement, sequence reads were collapsed and filtered. Productive Simpson clonality was computed per sample as the square root of Simpson's diversity index over productive rearrangements. TCRdb retrieved this table from immuneACCESS and kept in-frame rearrangements only. Not all clones are present; in checked studies, unresolved V genes account for under half, and no reason is known for the remainder. D and trimming were read from the DNA, whereas the V and J calls and clone size are those reported in that table. Across this sample there are approximately 130,000 clones, with roughly 87% seen only once. The ten largest clones represent 18% of the sample.

Points on this clone: Its antigen target is currently unknown. Per-base quality was not reported, and no clone a single base away is much larger than it.

Enrolling through a virtual design, the prospective study's participants ranged in age from roughly 18 to 90 years and lived across around 25 United States geographic areas. To assign participants to cohorts, the prospective study relied on clinical history that participants themselves reported in a screening survey and a study questionnaire. Recovered participants in ImmuneRACE Cohort 3 were defined as having two consecutive negative NP/OP PCR tests, clearance from a healthcare professional, or resolution of symptoms. In the prospective study, mobile phlebotomists collected whole blood, serum and a nasopharyngeal or oropharyngeal swab from each participant. Prospective study participants could optionally give additional blood draws and questionnaires over an approximately two-month period. Before DNA extraction, prospective study blood samples were shipped either frozen or at room temperature.

Sequenced sample: PBMCs or T cells enriched from blood (not recorded which). The TCR was taken from a man aged 30 to 45 who had recovered from COVID-19.

The DNA reads as follows: TGCGCCAGCAGCCCGGCCTTGGGGCAGGCCAATGAGCAGTTCTTC. Its translation reads: CASSPALGQANEQFF. The chain uses TRBV5-1 and TRBJ2-1; the D region possibly corresponds to TRBD1 (5 bases align). The germline ends are 17 bases apart after V is trimmed by 4 bases and J by 6 bases. CDR1 and CDR2 (SGHRS, YFSETQ) derive from the germline V gene. The CDR3 contains 15 residues, cysteine and phenylalanine counted. CDR3 DNA only is kept here, 45 bases in frame from base 1.